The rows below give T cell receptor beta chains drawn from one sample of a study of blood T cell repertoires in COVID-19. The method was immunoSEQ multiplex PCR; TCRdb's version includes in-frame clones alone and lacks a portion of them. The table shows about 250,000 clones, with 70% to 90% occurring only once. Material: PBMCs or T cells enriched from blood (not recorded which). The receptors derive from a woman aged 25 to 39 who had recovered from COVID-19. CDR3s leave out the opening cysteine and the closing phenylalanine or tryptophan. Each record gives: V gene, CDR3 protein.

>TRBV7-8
ASSSVDRAYGELF
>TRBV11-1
ASSLEKQGNTEAF
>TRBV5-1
ASSLMLAGGSYEQY
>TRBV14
ASGGFHEQY
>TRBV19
ASNPEGSYEQY
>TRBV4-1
ASSHFWEPTRQRPQLSYGYT
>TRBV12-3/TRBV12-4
ASSFLRSHEQY
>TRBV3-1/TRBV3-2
ASSQEGRGPDTQY
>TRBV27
ASIPRQGHYGYT
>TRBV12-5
ARIPGQALREQY
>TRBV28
ASSSTGDHGYT
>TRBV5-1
ASSLATGNDSPLH
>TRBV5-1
ASSSRTGGDYEQY
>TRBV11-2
ASVGTGGSEQY
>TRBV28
ASGNGRQPQH
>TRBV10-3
AISETDRKALNTEAF
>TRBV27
ASSLSQGGPQGAF
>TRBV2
ASSELYRDSTPKIDEKLF
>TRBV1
TSSQDPGEGLPGANVLT
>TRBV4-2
ASSQAPGRQGGGNTIY
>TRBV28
AEGSDRGQGYT
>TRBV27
ASSSRGGAATDTQY
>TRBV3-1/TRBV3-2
ASSQDGASWTEAF
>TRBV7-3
ASSFLAGEVGELF
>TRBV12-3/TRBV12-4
ASWPGGSQPQH
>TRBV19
ASSIHHETAYNEQF
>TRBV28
ASSSIRGLPGELF
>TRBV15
ATSRTGTGAYNEQF
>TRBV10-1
ASSLTGPDTGELF